The rows below give T cell receptor beta chains drawn from one sample of a study of spatial heterogeneity in lung cancer. TCRdb re-derived calls from the 5' RACE reads in MiXCR, one entry per CDR3 protein. The sample has 3,500 to 5,500 distinct CDR3 sequences, 8% to 10% seen once. Source: PBMCs, taken at surgery. The receptors derive from a male donor with early-stage non-small cell lung cancer. The CDR3 runs from the conserved cysteine through the conserved F or W. Each record gives: V gene, J gene, clone size, CDR3 protein. The listing skips clone size in some rows; elsewhere it reads once, few, many or a size class.

v_gene: TRBV10-3; j_gene: TRBJ1-1; abundance: many; CDR3aa: CATIGYYTEAFF
v_gene: TRBV27; j_gene: TRBJ2-3; abundance: few; CDR3aa: CASSLGSGTEVPNTQYF
v_gene: TRBV5-1; j_gene: TRBJ2-3; abundance: many; CDR3aa: CASGYLTDTQYF
v_gene: TRBV28; j_gene: TRBJ2-5; abundance: many; CDR3aa: CASTEIQQETQYF
v_gene: TRBV7-8; j_gene: TRBJ2-3; abundance: NA; CDR3aa: CASSLEASGTFTDTQYF
v_gene: TRBV7-8; j_gene: TRBJ1-2; abundance: hyperexpanded; CDR3aa: CASSVGTAYGYTF
v_gene: TRBV10-3; j_gene: TRBJ2-7; abundance: many; CDR3aa: CAISDPGSYEQYF
v_gene: TRBV19; j_gene: TRBJ2-1; abundance: NA; CDR3aa: CASQGLPRRQFF
v_gene: TRBV28; j_gene: TRBJ2-7; abundance: NA; CDR3aa: CASTTPGFVLFEQYF
v_gene: TRBV30; j_gene: TRBJ1-5; abundance: NA; CDR3aa: CAWSARGTGNQPQHF
v_gene: TRBV9; j_gene: TRBJ2-3; abundance: medium-sized; CDR3aa: CASSAGLGQESTDTQYF
v_gene: TRBV5-1; j_gene: TRBJ2-4; abundance: few; CDR3aa: CASSLVPDTVAKNIQYF
v_gene: TRBV28; j_gene: TRBJ2-3; abundance: many; CDR3aa: CASSLLLAGRYTQYF
v_gene: TRBV10-2; j_gene: TRBJ2-7; abundance: NA; CDR3aa: CASSRLAVYYEQYF
v_gene: TRBV7-6; j_gene: TRBJ1-1; abundance: NA; CDR3aa: CASSFGGGNTEAFF
v_gene: TRBV5-5; j_gene: TRBJ1-2; abundance: NA; CDR3aa: CASSGGPSHYGYTF
v_gene: TRBV7-9; j_gene: TRBJ2-5; abundance: NA; CDR3aa: CASSLEAMGRETQYF
v_gene: TRBV23-1; j_gene: TRBJ2-2; abundance: many; CDR3aa: CASSQWLATGELFF
v_gene: TRBV5-1; j_gene: TRBJ2-5; abundance: many; CDR3aa: CASSLVAGLPQETQYF
v_gene: TRBV7-3; j_gene: TRBJ2-1; abundance: many; CDR3aa: CASSRGGLYNEQFF
v_gene: TRBV9; j_gene: TRBJ2-5; abundance: many; CDR3aa: CASSSGLPPQGTQYF
v_gene: TRBV19; j_gene: TRBJ2-5; abundance: many; CDR3aa: CASSSLGQAARETQYF
v_gene: TRBV27; j_gene: TRBJ2-7; abundance: many; CDR3aa: CASSLSLGQGAHEQYF
v_gene: TRBV5-1; j_gene: TRBJ2-5; abundance: medium-sized; CDR3aa: CASSSGATGGKETQYF
v_gene: TRBV10-3; j_gene: TRBJ2-1; abundance: few; CDR3aa: CAIRISGANPNEQFF
v_gene: TRBV29-1; j_gene: TRBJ2-1; abundance: many; CDR3aa: CSVEIPRNNEQFF
v_gene: TRBV7-2; j_gene: TRBJ2-1; abundance: many; CDR3aa: CASSLGLFHYNEQFF